The 12 T cell receptor beta chains in this list originate from one sample, sequenced in a study of T-cell memory formation after mild COVID-19. In TCRdb, the 5' RACE reads were re-called with MiXCR into one record per CDR3 protein. The profile shows 250,000 to 300,000 distinct CDR3 sequences, roughly 17% of them singletons. Sequencing input: PBMCs or a T cell subset sorted from them (not recorded which). The receptors here all came from a man aged 18 to 35 who had mild COVID-19 (a few samples of this study predate the infection). Cell type and time point are not known.

V and J are TRBV6-1 and TRBJ1-4; D is unresolved. V dropped 2 bases and J dropped 7 bases, with 14 bases sitting between them. CDR1 and CDR2 (germline): MNHNS, SASEGT. The CDR3 loop spans 15 amino acids. The CDR3 DNA follows: TGTGCCAGCAGTGAAACCGGAGGCTACGGTGAAAAACTGTTTTTT. It encodes CASSETGGYGEKLFF.

The chain employs TRBV7-2 and TRBJ2-5, with 11 bases aligning to TRBD1. V lost 5 bases, J lost 7 bases, and 6 bases stayed unmatched. Looked up from germline, CDR1 is SGHTA and CDR2 is FQGNSA. There are 14 residues in the CDR3. DNA of the CDR3: TGTGCCAGCAGCCCAGGACAGGGGGCGCGGACCCAGTACTTC. It yields the protein CASSPGQGARTQYF. The full variable domain, completed using reference TRBV7-2 and TRBJ2-5, is GAGVSQSPSNKVTEKGKDVELRCDPISGHTALYWYRQSLGQGLEFLIYFQGNSAPDKSGLPSDRFSAERTGGSVSTLTIQRTQQEDSAVYLCASSPGQGARTQYFGPGTRLLVL.

This clonotype has ten or more counts. The gene calls are TRBV29-1 and TRBJ2-3; no firm D call. Germline V gene data show CDR1 as SQVTM and CDR2 as ANQGSEA. V gave up 5 bases and J gave up 2 bases, with 14 bases separating them. This CDR3 has 14 amino acids. CDR3 DNA: TGCAGCGTTATTACCCGACCGCTCACAGATACGCAGTATTTT. It translates to CSVITRPLTDTQYF.

This clonotype was found a few times. The chain joins TRBV7-9 to TRBJ2-2; D is uncertain. The CDR3 runs to 13 residues. Germline V CDR1 and CDR2: SEHNR, FQNEAQ (reference sequence). Trimming took off 4 bases at V and 1 base at J, with 4 bases between the two ends. The CDR3, as DNA: TGTGCCAGCAGCTCCAGGAACACCGGGGAGCTGTTTTTT. Translated, it gives CASSSRNTGELFF.

This clonotype was recorded many times. A junction end diverges from the germline sequence, so it may reflect a read error. This sequence joins TRBV4-1 and TRBJ1-1; D is possibly TRBD1 (5 bases). The CDR3 contains 12 residues. In germline, CDR1 is MGHRA, CDR2 YSYEKL. This CDR3 is CASSSGDTEAFF. The CDR3 DNA reads as TGTGCCAGCAGCTCGGGGGACACTGAAGCTTTCTTT.

This clonotype was seen just once. CDR3 DNA: TGCGCCAGCAGCCGAACCGAACAGGGGAACTATGGCTACACCTTC. Translation: CASSRTEQGNYGYTF. The V gene is TRBV4-1, the J gene TRBJ1-2; 7 bases are a match to TRBD1. Germline assignment: CDR1 MGHRA and CDR2 YSYEKL. V lost 4 bases, J lost 2 bases, and 7 bases stayed unmatched. The CDR3 totals 15 residues.

V and J are TRBV12-3 or TRBV12-4 and TRBJ2-5; D is unresolved. This CDR3 region has 10 residues. V was trimmed by 8 bases and J by 4 bases, leaving 5 bases between them. The CDR3: CASLGETQYF. As DNA, the CDR3 is TGTGCCAGCCTGGGAGAGACCCAGTACTTC.

The chain employs TRBV3-1 and TRBJ1-1; D remains unclear. Trimming stripped 1 base from V and 4 bases from J, with 10 bases between. The CDR3 runs to 14 residues. Germline V CDR1 and CDR2: LGHDT, YNNKEL (reference sequence). This chain's CDR3 is CASSQVVKGTEAFF. Here the CDR3 DNA reads TGTGCCAGCAGCCAAGTGGTGAAGGGCACTGAAGCTTTCTTT.

V is TRBV6-6 and J is TRBJ2-5, with TRBD2 matching over 12 bases. Germline-derived CDR1 and CDR2 are MNHNY and SVGAGI (reference sequence). V lost 6 bases and J lost 2; bases outside the gene matches: 7. The CDR3 contains 16 residues. CDR3 sequence reads: CASSQGTSGRQETQYF. CDR3 in DNA: TGTGCCAGCAGCCAAGGGACTAGCGGGCGGCAAGAGACCCAGTACTTC.

The genes are TRBV28 and TRBJ1-2; maybe TRBD1 (6 bases). Trimming pared 8 bases from V and 2 bases from J, leaving 15 bases between. Per germline, CDR1 MDHEN and CDR2 SYDVKM. The CDR3 covers 14 residues. CDR3 coding DNA: TGTGCCAGCCGGACAGCAACATCAAACTATGGCTACACCTTC. The encoded protein is CASRTATSNYGYTF.

The V and J genes are TRBV6-2 or TRBV6-3 and TRBJ2-1; 7 nucleotides line up with TRBD1. Germline V gives CDR1 MNHEY, CDR2 SVGEGT. CDR3 size: 12 residues. Trimming removed 6 bases from V and 8 bases from J; junction bases left unmatched: 4. CDR3 residues: CASRGTGDEQFF. CDR3 DNA sequence: TGTGCCAGCAGGGGAACAGGGGATGAGCAGTTCTTC.

This clonotype was seen a handful of times. The CDR3 sequence is CASSPPGGYTEAFF. The CDR3 bases are TGTGCCAGCTCACCACCTGGGGGATACACTGAAGCTTTCTTT. The chain is built from TRBV18 and TRBJ1-1, with a possible D match to TRBD1 (5 bases). CDR3 length: 14 residues. Trimming left V 0 bases short and J 3 bases short, with 8 bases between. Germline CDR1 reads KGHSH; CDR2 reads LQKENI.